Each of the 18 T cell receptor beta chains below was sequenced from the same sample in a study of blood T cell repertoires in COVID-19. The repertoire was sequenced with immunoSEQ multiplex PCR; TCRdb's copy has only in-frame clones and lacks some. The sample lists a few hundred thousand clones, around nine tenths occurring once. Sequenced input: peripheral blood. Source of these receptors: a man aged 55 to 69 who had recovered from COVID-19.

This sequence joins TRBV29-1 and TRBJ2-1, with 9 bases aligning to TRBD2. CDR3 length: 15 amino acids. Germline V gene data show CDR1 as SQVTM and CDR2 as ANQGSEA. Losses at the gene ends were 3 bases for V and 6 bases for J; bases not matched to a gene: 9. CDR3 sequence: CSVESRREGRNEQFF. The CDR3 nucleotides are TGCAGCGTTGAGTCTCGGCGGGAGGGCCGCAATGAGCAGTTCTTC.

This chain uses TRBV7-6 with TRBJ1-1, with D unresolved. The CDR3 contains 15 residues. Trimming removed 3 bases from V and 0 bases from J, with 11 bases in between. Germline loops: CDR1 SGHVS, CDR2 FNYEAQ. The CDR3 sequence is CASSFGQVMNTEAFF. The CDR3 bases are TGTGCCAGCAGCTTTGGGCAGGTCATGAACACTGAAGCTTTCTTT. The full variable domain, completed using reference TRBV7-6 and TRBJ1-1, is GAGVSQSPRYKVTKRGQDVALRCDPISGHVSLYWYRQALGQGPEFLTYFNYEAQQDKSGLPNDRFSAERPEGSISTLTIQRTEQRDSAMYRCASSFGQVMNTEAFFGQGTRLTVV.

This clone appeared once. The V gene is TRBV24-1, the J gene TRBJ2-5; TRBD1 matches 8 bases. CDR1 is KGHDR, CDR2 SFDVKD, per germline. Trimming removed 5 bases from V and 1 base from J; junction bases left unmatched: 2. The CDR3 runs 14 residues. This chain's CDR3 is CATSAGQGQETQYF. CDR3 bases: TGTGCCACCAGTGCCGGACAGGGCCAAGAGACCCAGTACTTC.

CDR3 sequence: CASSLVDSSATNEKLFF. DNA for the CDR3: TGTGCCAGCAGTTTGGTCGACAGCTCTGCAACTAATGAAAAACTGTTTTTT. The chain couples TRBV28 to TRBJ1-4; D is possibly TRBD1 (5 bases). Germline V gene data show CDR1 as MDHEN and CDR2 as SYDVKM. V lost 3 bases and J 0 bases, leaving 14 bases between the germline ends. This CDR3 comprises 17 residues. Full variable domain (rest looked up from reference TRBV28 and TRBJ1-4): DVKVTQSSRYLVKRTGEKVFLECVQDMDHENMFWYRQDPGLGLRLIYFSYDVKMKEKGDIPEGYSVSREKKERFSLILESASTNQTSMYLCASSLVDSSATNEKLFFGSGTQLSVL.

The gene calls are TRBV4-2 and TRBJ1-4, with D perhaps TRBD1 (6 bases). The CDR3 is made up of 14 amino acids. Trimming left V 2 bases short and J 2 bases short, with 6 bases between. Germline-derived CDR1 and CDR2 are LGHNA and YNFKEQ. The CDR3 nucleotides are TGTGCCAGCAGCCAAACAGGGACTAATGAAAAACTGTTTTTT. Its protein is CASSQTGTNEKLFF.

The chain recombines TRBV20-1 with TRBJ2-1; 14 bases match TRBD2. The CDR3 has 19 residues. Looked up from germline, CDR1 is DFQATT and CDR2 is SNEGSKA (reference sequence). V lost 3 bases, J lost 0 bases, and 10 bases stayed unmatched. CDR3 residues: CSASPMTGTSGGSYNEQFF. CDR3 sequence (DNA): TGCAGTGCTAGTCCTATGACAGGGACTAGCGGGGGCTCCTACAATGAGCAGTTCTTC.

CDR3 in DNA: TGTGCCAGCACCTCCGGACTAGCGGGAGTCACAGATACGCAGTATTTT. As protein: CASTSGLAGVTDTQYF. The chain couples TRBV11-2 to TRBJ2-3; 13 bases are shared with TRBD2. Trimming removed 7 bases from V and 2 bases from J; junction bases left unmatched: 6. The CDR3 has 16 amino acids. Germline assignment: CDR1 SGHAT and CDR2 FQNNGV. Full variable domain (remainder filled in from reference TRBV11-2 and TRBJ2-3): EAGVAQSPRYKIIEKRQSVAFWCNPISGHATLYWYQQILGQGPKLLIQFQNNGVVDDSQLPKDRFSAERLKGVDSTLKIQPAKLEDSAVYLCASTSGLAGVTDTQYFGPGTRLTVL.

The chain combines TRBV29-1 with TRBJ1-5; 7 positions match TRBD1. Per the germline V gene, CDR1 is SQVTM and CDR2 is ANQGSEA. V was clipped by 6 bases and J by 5 bases; unmatched bases: 4. CDR3 length equals 12 residues. CDR3 in DNA: TGCAGCGTACGACAGGGCGATCAGCCCCAGCATTTT. Its protein product is CSVRQGDQPQHF. Filled out from reference TRBV29-1 and TRBJ1-5, the complete variable domain reads SAVISQKPSRDICQRGTSLTIQCQVDSQVTMMFWYRQQPGQSLTLIATANQGSEATYESGFVIDKFPISRPNLTFSTLTVSNMSPEDSSIYLCSVRQGDQPQHFGDGTRLSIL.

The chain uses TRBV6-6 and TRBJ2-3, with D perhaps matching TRBD1 (6 bases). V lost 2 bases to trimming and J lost 6 bases, with 9 bases between them. This CDR3 region has 13 residues. Germline loops: CDR1 MNHNY, CDR2 SVGAGI (reference sequence). The CDR3 DNA reads as TGTGCCAGCAGTTACCCCCAGGGGGATACGCAGTATTTT. It is translated as CASSYPQGDTQYF.

In its sample, this clone was seen a few times. The chain recombines TRBV18 with TRBJ2-1, with 8 nucleotides matching TRBD2. The CDR3 extends over 15 amino acids. V lost 0 bases to trimming and J lost 7 bases; unmatched junction nucleotides: 5. Germline V gives CDR1 KGHSH, CDR2 LQKENI. CDR3 in DNA: TGTGCCAGCTCACCACCGGGACTAGGGTCAAATGAGCAGTTCTTC. As protein: CASSPPGLGSNEQFF.

This sequence joins TRBV19 and TRBJ1-3; D uncertain. From germline, CDR1 is LNHDA and CDR2 SQIVND (reference sequence). The V end was cut by 6 bases, the J end by 4 bases, with 13 bases between. This CDR3 contains 14 residues. CDR3 in DNA: TGTGCCAGTAGGCCCGGTGGGCCGGGAAACACCATATATTTT. Protein sequence: CASRPGGPGNTIYF.

This chain connects TRBV30 to TRBJ1-6; D remains ambiguous. This CDR3 is 14 amino acids long. Germline lookup yields CDR1 GTSNPN and CDR2 SVGIG (reference sequence). V lost 3 bases, J lost 10 bases, and 16 bases lay in between. CDR3 in DNA: TGTGCCTGGAGGCACCGGACTCCCCACTCACCCCTCCACTTT. As protein: CAWRHRTPHSPLHF.

V usage is TRBV9 and J usage is TRBJ1-2; 7 nucleotides line up with TRBD1. The CDR3 sequence is 12 residues long. Trimming removed 0 bases from V and 7 bases from J; junction bases left unmatched: 0. Germline CDR1 and CDR2: SGDLS and YYNGEE. As DNA, the CDR3 is TGTGCCAGCAGCGTAGGACAGGGTGGCTACACCTTC. Protein: CASSVGQGGYTF.

The chain uses TRBV11-2 and TRBJ1-2; D unclear. The CDR3 runs to 13 residues. Germline loops: CDR1 SGHAT, CDR2 FQNNGV. Between the trimmed V and J ends, which lost 1 base and 7 bases, there was a span of 10 bases. The CDR3 nucleotides are TGTGCCAGCAGCTTAGGAGGGTCCGGTGGCTACACCTTC. Protein product: CASSLGGSGGYTF.

This clone was counted a single time. The chain joins TRBV29-1 to TRBJ1-1; D is unclear. CDR3 length: 12 amino acids. V gave up 7 bases and J gave up 2 bases, with 11 bases separating them. The V gene's germline CDR1 is SQVTM and CDR2 ANQGSEA. The CDR3 DNA reads TGCAGCGGCAGAGCGCCCAACACTGAAGCTTTCTTT. It yields the protein CSGRAPNTEAFF.

V and J are TRBV19 and TRBJ1-2; perhaps TRBD1 as D (5 bases). V lost 10 bases and J 8 bases, leaving 23 bases between the germline ends. The CDR3 length is 14 residues. The V gene's germline CDR1 is LNHDA and CDR2 SQIVND (reference sequence). CDR3 protein: CATSAGQGIGGYTF. CDR3 in DNA: TGTGCCACCTCGGCCGGGCAGGGAATTGGGGGCTACACCTTC.

This clone was counted between two and nine times. In DNA form, the CDR3 reads TGTGCCAGCAGCTTAGAGGGGACAGGGACCTACGAGCAGTACTTC. Amino acids: CASSLEGTGTYEQYF. The chain combines TRBV7-8 with TRBJ2-7; 9 bases map to TRBD1. The J segment lost 2 bases and the V segment lost 1 base, leaving 3 bases of the junction unmatched. The CDR3 runs 15 residues. Per germline, CDR1 SGHVS and CDR2 FQNEAQ.

The gene calls are TRBV9 and TRBJ1-2; D not certain. With 0 bases removed from V and 6 bases from J, the gap between germline ends came to 12 bases. Germline lookup yields CDR1 SGDLS and CDR2 YYNGEE. The CDR3 is 14 amino acids. CDR3 residues: CASSVGIQENGYTF. The DNA of the CDR3 is TGTGCCAGCAGCGTAGGTATCCAAGAGAATGGCTACACCTTC.